Relative to its sample, the clone carrying this T cell receptor beta chain is large (0.1 to 1%). As yet, its antigen is unknown. This sample stems from a study of cytomegalovirus exposure and HLA in healthy donors. Per germline, CDR1 SGHRS and CDR2 YFSETQ. The V gene lost 4 bases and the J gene lost 5 bases, with 15 bases spanning the gap. The CDR3 is 14 residues long. The study ran its PCR with 60 Vbeta and 13 Jbeta primers. Repertoires were generated with immunoSEQ multiplex PCR, while TCRdb's copy carries only in-frame clones and drops some. The repertoire holds about 120,000 clones, 60% to 85% seen once, with 12% in the top ten. Regarding the study as a whole: Presence/absence analysis assumed near-uniform sequencing depth across donors. Usually a TCR sequence was rare, but some public TCRs were found in many donors.

The chain recombines TRBV5-1 with TRBJ1-1, with a weak D call TRBD1 (5 bases). The receptor was derived from a woman aged 35 to 49 in good health and CMV-seropositive. The sample consisted of PBMCs. This chain's CDR3 is CASSGTGGGTEAFF. The CDR3 nucleotides read TGCGCCAGCAGCGGGACTGGGGGGGGAACTGAAGCTTTCTTT.